Sequencing of this TCR beta chain was carried out in a study of blood T cell repertoires in COVID-19. Overall study context: Researchers got acute and convalescent COVID-19 samples from the United States, Italy and Spain. PBMCs, B-cell-depleted T cells, or T cells provided the cDNA or gDNA that made up the material.

In the study's own analysis: Estimation of nucleated cell counts was performed using reference gene primer amplification. Profiled with immunoSEQ multiplex PCR; TCRdb holds only in-frame clones, not every one. D and trimming come from the DNA, and the V and J calls and clone size come from that table. In the table there are hundreds of thousands of clones, about 87% of which are singletons. J was trimmed by 4 bases and V by 1 base; bases with no gene match: 4. The V gene's germline CDR1 is SGHRS and CDR2 YFSETQ. CDR3 length: 15 amino acids. The source of this sequence is a man in his 70s with acute or convalescent COVID-19. V gene TRBV5-1 combines with J gene TRBJ2-2; TRBD2 matches at 7 bases. Source material: peripheral blood. The CDR3: CASSLKAGVTGELFF. CDR3 nucleotides: TGCGCCAGCAGCTTGAAGGCGGGGGTCACCGGGGAGCTGTTTTTT.